This is a list of T cell receptor beta chains from one sample in a study of shared clonotypes between healthy human individuals. Produced via immunoSEQ multiplex PCR; TCRdb's table is partial and in-frame only. The table has under 1,100,000 clones, approximately 68% seen once; the top ten hold around 1.5%. Sequencing used memory CD4+ T cells sorted from blood. The receptors were sampled from a man between 18 and 29 years old in good health. Each CDR3 is given with its conserved first and last residue. The order of the fields is D gene, J gene, V gene, clone size, CDR3 protein, CDR3 DNA. The D gene is left open where the match is weak. Rows may omit the clone size; those that give it use once, few, many or a size class.

-	TRBJ1-1	TRBV9	few	CASSATAGTEAFF	TGTGCCAGCAGCGCTACAGCGGGCACTGAAGCTTTCTTT
TRBD2	TRBJ2-1	TRBV6-5	-	CASTTTSGSHNEQFF	TGTGCCAGCACCACGACTAGCGGGAGCCACAATGAGCAGTTCTTC
TRBD1	TRBJ2-3	TRBV7-2	-	CASSLDDRGIDTQYF	TGTGCCAGCAGCTTAGATGACAGGGGAATAGATACGCAGTATTTT
-	TRBJ2-7	TRBV2	-	CASSDRQAYEQYF	TGTGCCAGCAGTGACCGACAGGCCTACGAGCAGTACTTC
TRBD1	TRBJ1-6	TRBV19	-	CASSVSGTGTYNSPLHF	TGTGCCAGTAGCGTGTCGGGGACAGGGACCTATAATTCACCCCTCCACTTT
-	TRBJ2-5	TRBV10-2	-	CASSESSSTQTQYF	TGCGCCAGCAGTGAGTCGTCTAGCACGCAGACCCAGTACTTC
-	TRBJ1-2	TRBV11-2	-	CASSFTETPNYGYTF	TGTGCCAGCAGCTTTACAGAAACGCCTAACTATGGCTACACCTTC
-	TRBJ2-7	TRBV10-2	-	CASSESFGLIQVSF	TGCGCCAGCAGTGAGTCGTTCGGGCTTATCCAAGTCTCCTTC
-	TRBJ2-7	TRBV9	-	CASSVGGAEQYF	TGTGCCAGCAGCGTCGGGGGTGCCGAGCAGTACTTC
-	TRBJ1-6	TRBV2	-	CASSTGPSSPLHF	TGTGCCAGCAGCACAGGGCCCTCCTCACCCCTCCACTTT
TRBD2	TRBJ2-7	TRBV19	-	CASRGGGSNPYEQYF	TGTGCCAGTAGAGGAGGCGGGAGTAACCCCTACGAGCAGTACTTC
TRBD2	TRBJ2-7	TRBV5-6	once	CASSLLSSGRTYEQYF	TGTGCCAGCAGCTTGTTATCTAGCGGGAGGACCTACGAGCAGTACTTC
-	TRBJ1-3	TRBV29-1	-	CSVSWGNTIYF	TGCAGCGTCAGCTGGGGAAACACCATATATTTT
TRBD1	TRBJ2-6	TRBV4-3	-	CASSRDRGGANVLTF	TGCGCCAGCAGCCGGGACAGGGGTGGGGCCAACGTCCTGACTTTC
TRBD1	TRBJ1-3	TRBV18	-	CASSSTGRRDTIYF	TGTGCCAGCTCGTCGACAGGGAGAAGAGACACCATATATTTT
-	TRBJ1-1	TRBV7-2	few	CASSLSEGSREAFF	TGTGCCAGCAGCTTATCGGAGGGGTCCCGAGAAGCTTTCTTT
-	TRBJ2-2	TRBV19	-	CASSIGRNTGELFF	TGTGCCAGTAGTATAGGGAGAAACACCGGGGAGCTGTTTTTT
TRBD1	TRBJ1-2	TRBV28	-	CATSTGGIEVYGYTF	TGTGCCACATCCACAGGGGGAATAGAAGTTTATGGCTACACCTTC
-	TRBJ2-2	TRBV29-1	few	CSVQNTGELFF	TGCAGCGTTCAGAACACCGGGGAGCTGTTTTTT
-	TRBJ1-4	TRBV27	-	CASSLFRGGYEKLFF	TGTGCCAGCAGTTTATTCCGGGGGGGGTATGAAAAACTGTTTTTT
TRBD1	TRBJ2-7	TRBV18	-	CASSPRDSSYEQYF	TGTGCCAGCTCACCACGGGACAGCTCCTACGAGCAGTACTTC
-	TRBJ2-3	TRBV10-3	-	CAISPQGGDTQYF	TGTGCCATCAGCCCCCAGGGGGGGGATACGCAGTATTTT
-	TRBJ1-1	TRBV6-1	-	CASGAPRDTEAFF	TGTGCCAGCGGGGCACCCCGGGACACTGAAGCTTTCTTT
-	TRBJ1-4	TRBV6-1	-	CASSDLGGFNEKLFF	TGTGCCAGCAGTGACCTTGGAGGGTTTAATGAAAAACTGTTTTTT
-	TRBJ1-5	TRBV30	few	CAWAGTGNQPQHF	TGTGCCTGGGCCGGGACGGGGAATCAGCCCCAGCATTTT
-	TRBJ2-6	TRBV7-9	-	CASTLTGANVLTF	TGTGCCAGCACCCTAACTGGGGCCAACGTCCTGACTTTC
TRBD1	TRBJ1-4	TRBV4-3	-	CASSHPGQGSVGEKLFF	TGCGCCAGCAGCCACCCGGGACAGGGGAGTGTGGGTGAAAAACTGTTTTTT
-	TRBJ2-2	TRBV5-1	-	CASSVRTDTGELFF	TGCGCCAGCAGCGTCCGGACGGACACCGGGGAGCTGTTTTTT
-	TRBJ1-4	TRBV18	-	CASSRSSNEKLFF	TGTGCCAGCTCACGGTCTTCTAATGAAAAACTGTTTTTT
-	TRBJ2-2	TRBV10-3	-	CVGGSGTGELFF	TGTGTGGGGGGAAGTGGCACCGGGGAGCTGTTTTTT
-	TRBJ1-2	TRBV28	-	CASSLLGGYGYTF	TGTGCCAGCAGTTTATTGGGGGGCTATGGCTACACCTTC
TRBD1	TRBJ1-6	TRBV6-1	few	CASSGDRVYNSPLHF	TGTGCCAGCAGTGGAGACAGGGTCTATAATTCACCCCTCCACTTT
TRBD1	TRBJ1-2	TRBV7-2	-	CASSPGTDRLGGYTF	TGTGCCAGCAGCCCCGGGACAGACCGACTGGGTGGCTACACCTTC
-	TRBJ2-1	TRBV20-1	-	CSAEWNEQFF	TGCAGTGCTGAATGGAATGAGCAGTTCTTC
-	TRBJ1-6	TRBV6-6	-	CASKVEGSYNSPLHF	TGTGCCAGTAAGGTAGAAGGCAGCTATAATTCACCCCTCCACTTT
TRBD2	TRBJ2-3	TRBV29-1	once	CSVGREGLTDTQYF	TGCAGCGTTGGGCGGGAGGGCCTGACAGATACGCAGTATTTT
TRBD1	TRBJ1-2	TRBV4-2	-	CASSQDTGVGYTF	TGTGCCAGCAGCCAAGACACAGGGGTGGGCTACACCTTC
TRBD2	TRBJ2-1	TRBV9	-	CASSRGLAGGNEQFF	TGTGCCAGCAGCCGGGGACTAGCGGGAGGCAATGAGCAGTTCTTC
-	TRBJ2-7	TRBV7-9	once	CASSLVPPEGEQYF	TGTGCCAGCAGCTTAGTGCCCCCCGAGGGGGAGCAGTACTTC
-	TRBJ2-7	TRBV28	-	CAKTINSSCFYEQYF	TGTGCCAAGACGATCAACAGTTCCTGCTTCTACGAGCAGTACTTC
-	TRBJ1-5	TRBV27	-	CASRLQGYSNQPQHF	TGTGCCAGCAGACTTCAGGGGTATAGCAATCAGCCCCAGCATTTT
-	TRBJ2-7	TRBV9	-	CASSPVLRSEQYF	TGTGCCAGCAGCCCCGTATTACGGTCCGAGCAGTACTTC
-	TRBJ2-4	TRBV9	-	CASSVGDGSKNIQYF	TGTGCCAGCAGCGTAGGGGACGGCTCCAAAAACATTCAGTACTTC
-	TRBJ1-3	TRBV7-2	-	CASSLARTISGNTIYF	TGTGCCAGCAGCTTAGCTAGGACGATCTCTGGAAACACCATATATTTT
TRBD1	TRBJ1-2	TRBV27	-	CASSLSGRGRTIDRGYTF	TGTGCCAGCAGTTTATCGGGCAGGGGGCGGACTATCGATCGGGGCTACACCTTC
TRBD1	TRBJ2-7	TRBV7-9	-	CASSPTDRDSNRQYF	TGTGCCAGCAGCCCGACCGACAGGGATAGCAATCGGCAGTACTTC
-	TRBJ1-1	TRBV29-1	-	CSVDVPGQGTEAFF	TGCAGCGTTGATGTTCCAGGTCAAGGCACTGAAGCTTTCTTT
TRBD2	TRBJ2-5	TRBV7-2	once	CASSIGVTSGRQETQYF	TGTGCCAGCAGCATAGGAGTGACTAGCGGGAGGCAAGAGACCCAGTACTTC
TRBD1	TRBJ2-7	TRBV5-1	-	CASSLLTGGSYEQYF	TGCGCCAGCAGCTTACTAACAGGGGGATCCTACGAGCAGTACTTC
-	TRBJ2-2	TRBV5-4	-	CASSRLPRDGELFF	TGTGCCAGCAGCCGACTTCCTAGGGACGGGGAGCTGTTTTTT
TRBD2	TRBJ2-4	TRBV4-2	once	CASSQVAGGDKNIQYF	TGTGCCAGCAGCCAAGTAGCGGGGGGTGACAAAAACATTCAGTACTTC
-	TRBJ2-3	TRBV5-1	-	CASSPSGPSTDTQYF	TGCGCCAGCAGCCCAAGCGGGCCTAGCACAGATACGCAGTATTTT
-	TRBJ2-7	TRBV7-2	-	CASSNGINEQYF	TGTGCCAGCAGTAACGGGATCAACGAGCAGTACTTC
-	TRBJ1-1	TRBV2	-	CASSFIPANTEAFF	TGTGCCAGCAGTTTTATCCCGGCGAACACTGAAGCTTTCTTT
-	TRBJ1-1	TRBV5-4	-	CASSLFDLNTEAFF	TGTGCCAGCAGCTTGTTTGACCTGAACACTGAAGCTTTCTTT
-	TRBJ2-3	TRBV5-4	-	CASSLVTATDTQYF	TGTGCCAGCAGCCTGGTGACAGCCACAGATACGCAGTATTTT
-	TRBJ1-1	TRBV7-9	-	CASSLVRDVGVARAFF	TGTGCCAGCAGCTTAGTTCGGGATGTGGGCGTAGCGAGAGCTTTCTTT
TRBD2	TRBJ2-7	TRBV6-5	-	CASSSPSGIKQCF	TGTGCCAGCAGTTCCCCTAGCGGGATTAAGCAGTGCTTC